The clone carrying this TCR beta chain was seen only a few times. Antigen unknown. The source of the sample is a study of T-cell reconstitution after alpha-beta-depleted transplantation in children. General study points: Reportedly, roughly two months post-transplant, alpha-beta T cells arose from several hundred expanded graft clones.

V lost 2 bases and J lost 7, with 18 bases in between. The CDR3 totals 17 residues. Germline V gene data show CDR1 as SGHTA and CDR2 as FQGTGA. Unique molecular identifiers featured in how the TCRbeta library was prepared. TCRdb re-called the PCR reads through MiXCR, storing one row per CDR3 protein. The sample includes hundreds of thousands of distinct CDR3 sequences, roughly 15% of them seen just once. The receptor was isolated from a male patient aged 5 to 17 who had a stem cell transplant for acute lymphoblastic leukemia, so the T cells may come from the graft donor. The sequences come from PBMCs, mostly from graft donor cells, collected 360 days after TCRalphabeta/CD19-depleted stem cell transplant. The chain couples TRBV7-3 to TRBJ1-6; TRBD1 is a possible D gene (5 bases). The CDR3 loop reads CASSLWTLEGDNSPLHF. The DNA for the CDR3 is TGTGCCAGCAGCTTATGGACCTTAGAAGGGGACAATTCACCCCTCCACTTT. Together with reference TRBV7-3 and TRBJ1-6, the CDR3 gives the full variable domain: GAGVSQTPSNKVTEKGKYVELRCDPISGHTALYWYRQSLGQGPEFLIYFQGTGAADDSGLPNDRFFAVRPEGSVSTLKIQRTERGDSAVYLCASSLWTLEGDNSPLHFGNGTRLTVT.